This T cell receptor (beta chain) was captured by sequencing in a study of cytomegalovirus exposure and HLA in healthy donors. Broader study findings: Investigators reported fewer than 200 TCR beta chains as tied to cytomegalovirus.

Germline-derived CDR1 and CDR2 are KGHSH and LQKENI. The CDR3 contains 13 residues. Trimming took 1 base from V and 3 from J, leaving 6 bases between them. About this clone itself: What it binds is unknown.

The PCR used 60 Vbeta and 13 Jbeta primers. TCRdb's table, derived via immunoSEQ multiplex PCR, lists solely in-frame clones and lacks some. Found here are about 160,000 clones, more than 65% of them singletons; the top ten hold approximately 6.5%. The clonotype comes from a man in his forties or fifties in good health and CMV-seropositive. The rearrangement links TRBV18 to TRBJ1-1; a weak D match, TRBD1 (6 bases). The sample consisted of PBMCs. CDR3 residues: CASSPHRDTEAFF. In DNA, the CDR3 is TGTGCCAGCTCACCACACAGGGACACTGAAGCTTTCTTT.